The clone carrying this TCR beta chain was counted ten times or more. Its antigen is not identified. The data originate from a study of blood T cells in healthy people across ages. Next came a second PCR, run for roughly 6 to 11 cycles, which used a sample-barcoded 5' primer along with a J-beta primer mix. Every cDNA molecule bore a tag from a template-switch adaptor containing 12 random nucleotides. TCRdb re-called the 5' RACE reads with MiXCR, one entry per CDR3 protein. The table has roughly 680,000 distinct CDR3 sequences, 52% seen once. The study's findings and limits: There were more naive CD4+ cells and higher diversity in long-lived donors than in aged donors. Donor CMV status, an unknown factor, possibly confounded changes in expanded clonotypes.

Between the trimmed V and J ends, which lost 2 bases and 11 bases, there was a span of 9 bases. This CDR3 has 11 residues. The germline V gene has CDR1 SGHRS and CDR2 YFSETQ. The V gene is TRBV5-1, the J gene TRBJ2-3; D unresolved. The origin of this receptor is a woman older than 75 in good health. Sequencing used blood. The CDR3 here is CASSFDVEQYF. As DNA, the CDR3 is TGCGCCAGCAGCTTTGACGTGGAGCAGTATTTT.